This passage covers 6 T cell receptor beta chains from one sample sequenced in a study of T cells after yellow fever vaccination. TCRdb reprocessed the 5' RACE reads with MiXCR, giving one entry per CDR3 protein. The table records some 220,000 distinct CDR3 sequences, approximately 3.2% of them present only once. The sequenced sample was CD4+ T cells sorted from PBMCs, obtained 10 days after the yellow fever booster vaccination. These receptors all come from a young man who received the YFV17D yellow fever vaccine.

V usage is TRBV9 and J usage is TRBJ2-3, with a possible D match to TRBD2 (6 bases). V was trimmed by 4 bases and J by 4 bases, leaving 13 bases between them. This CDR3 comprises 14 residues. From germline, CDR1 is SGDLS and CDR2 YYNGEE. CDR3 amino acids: CASSWDLTSDTQYF. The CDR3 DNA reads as TGTGCCAGCAGCTGGGACTTGACCTCAGATACGCAGTATTTT.

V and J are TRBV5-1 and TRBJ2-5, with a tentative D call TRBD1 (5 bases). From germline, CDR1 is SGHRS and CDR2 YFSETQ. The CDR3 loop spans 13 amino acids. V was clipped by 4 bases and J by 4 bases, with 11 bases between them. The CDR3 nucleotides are TGCGCCAGCAGCCCTGACAGCCGAGAGACCCAGTACTTC. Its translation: CASSPDSRETQYF.

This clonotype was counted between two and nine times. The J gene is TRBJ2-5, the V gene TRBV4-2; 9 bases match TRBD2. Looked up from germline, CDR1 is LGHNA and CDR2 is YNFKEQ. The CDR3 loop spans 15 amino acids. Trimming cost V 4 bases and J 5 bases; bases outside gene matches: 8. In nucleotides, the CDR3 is TGTGCCAGCAGCCTAATGGCGGGGGGGCGCGAGACCCAGTACTTC. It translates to CASSLMAGGRETQYF.

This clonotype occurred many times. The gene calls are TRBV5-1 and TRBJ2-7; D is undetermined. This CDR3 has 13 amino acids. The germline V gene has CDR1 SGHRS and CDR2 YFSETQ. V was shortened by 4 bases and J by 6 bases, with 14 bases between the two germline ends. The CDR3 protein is CASSQSWGFEQYF. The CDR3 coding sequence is TGCGCCAGCAGCCAATCATGGGGTTTCGAGCAGTACTTC.

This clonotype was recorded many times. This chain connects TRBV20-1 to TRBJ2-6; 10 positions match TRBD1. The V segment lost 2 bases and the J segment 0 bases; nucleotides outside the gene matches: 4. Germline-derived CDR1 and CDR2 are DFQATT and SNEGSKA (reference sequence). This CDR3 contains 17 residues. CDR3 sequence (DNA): TGCAGTGCTAGACCGACAGGGGGCCTCTCTGGGGCCAACGTCCTGACTTTC. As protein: CSARPTGGLSGANVLTF.

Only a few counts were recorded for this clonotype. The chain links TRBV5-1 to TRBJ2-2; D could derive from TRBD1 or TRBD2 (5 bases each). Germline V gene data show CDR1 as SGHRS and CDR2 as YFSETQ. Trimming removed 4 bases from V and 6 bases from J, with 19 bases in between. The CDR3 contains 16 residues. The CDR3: CASSGEGVPGSGELFF. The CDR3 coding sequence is TGCGCCAGCAGCGGGGAAGGGGTCCCGGGATCCGGGGAGCTGTTTTTT.